This T cell receptor beta chain was sequenced during a study of Graves' ophthalmopathy and Graves' hyperthyroidism. Overall study context: The authors collected peripheral blood at initial diagnosis, before any treatment.

Amplified material comprised TCR beta CDR3 regions derived from RNA transcripts. Second-round multiplex PCR came after first-round RT-PCR with HTBI primers. From the multiplex PCR reads, TCRdb called clonotypes with MiXCR, one entry per CDR3 protein. The table lists about 210,000 distinct CDR3 sequences, about 32% of them singletons. This clonotype showed up many times. Its antigen is not identified. Deletions cut 3 bases from V and 6 bases from J, with 6 bases between. The CDR3 sequence is 11 residues long. Germline values: CDR1 LNHDA, CDR2 SQIVND (reference sequence). Whole-study results and caveats: A classifier, a 13-signature model, separated ophthalmopathy from stable hyperthyroidism with more than 85% sensitivity and about 81% specificity.

Clinical symptoms, serum thyroxine, TRAb, thyroid ultrasound and orbital computed tomography formed the basis of diagnosis. Sampling about 10 ml of fresh peripheral blood provided the PBMCs. This sequence was found in a man over 45 with Graves' ophthalmopathy. The gene calls are TRBV19 and TRBJ2-7; D is ambiguous. The sample comprised peripheral blood. The CDR3 region has the DNA TGTGCCAGTAGTATCCTCGGCGAGCAGTACTTC. Translation gives CASSILGEQYF. Supplemented by reference TRBV19 and TRBJ2-7, the full variable domain reads DGGITQSPKYLFRKEGQNVTLSCEQNLNHDAMYWYRQDPGQGLRLIYYSQIVNDFQKGDIAEGYSVSREKKESFPLTVTSAQKNPTAFYLCASSILGEQYFGPGTRLTVT.